What follows are 9 T cell receptor beta chains derived from one specimen sequenced in a study of blood T cell repertoires in COVID-19. Measured with immunoSEQ multiplex PCR; TCRdb has only the in-frame clones, and not every one. This repertoire shows roughly 39,000 clones, roughly 90% found once; its top ten account for around 5%. The sequenced sample was peripheral blood. All receptors come from a human donor in a cohort sampled during active COVID-19.

The V gene is TRBV6-5, the J gene TRBJ2-1, with TRBD2 as a possible D gene (6 bases). The V gene lost 4 bases and the J gene lost 5 bases, with 9 bases spanning the gap. The CDR3 extends over 13 amino acids. Germline V CDR1 and CDR2: MNHEY, SVGAGI. The CDR3 nucleotides are TGTGCCAGCAGTTCGGGACTCCACAATGAGCAGTTCTTC. Its protein product is CASSSGLHNEQFF.

The chain carries TRBV3-1 (or the pseudogene TRBV3-2) and TRBJ2-1, with D perhaps TRBD1 (5 bases). The CDR3 contains 18 residues. Germline CDR1 reads LGHDT; CDR2 reads YNNKEL (reference sequence). Trimming shortened V by 4 bases and J by 5 bases, and 24 bases separated the two germline ends. The CDR3 region has the DNA TGTGCCAGCAGCCCATTCGGGTTGTGGCAGGGTGGAAACAATGAGCAGTTCTTC. It is translated as CASSPFGLWQGGNNEQFF.

This chain links TRBV7-2 with TRBJ2-7, with D possibly being TRBD1 (6 bases). Germline values: CDR1 SGHTA, CDR2 FQGNSA. This CDR3 is built from 14 residues. Trimming shortened V by 5 bases and J by 2 bases, and 13 bases separated the two germline ends. CDR3 amino acids: CASSQGQGPYEQYF. In DNA, the CDR3 is TGTGCCAGCAGCCAGGGGCAGGGGCCCTACGAGCAGTACTTC.

V is TRBV5-1 and J is TRBJ1-2; D not resolved. Germline V gene data show CDR1 as SGHRS and CDR2 as YFSETQ. CDR3 length equals 14 residues. Trimming shortened V by 4 bases and J by 8 bases, and 18 bases separated the two germline ends. The CDR3 DNA is TGCGCCAGCAGCCCAGGTGGGGATTCGGGAGGCTACACCTTC. Protein: CASSPGGDSGGYTF.

Only one count was recorded for this clone. The rearrangement links TRBV30 to TRBJ1-5, with a tentative D call TRBD1 (5 bases). The CDR3 extends over 13 amino acids. The ends were cut back, 0 bases at V and 4 bases at J, with 7 bases in the middle. Germline values: CDR1 GTSNPN, CDR2 SVGIG (reference sequence). The CDR3: CAWSVQANQPQHF. CDR3 in DNA: TGTGCCTGGAGTGTACAGGCGAATCAGCCCCAGCATTTT.

This clone has just a few counts. The V gene is TRBV7-9, the J gene TRBJ2-2; possibly TRBD1 for D (5 bases). The CDR3 consists of 16 residues. Trimming left V 5 bases short and J 1 base short, with 14 bases between. Per germline, CDR1 SEHNR and CDR2 FQNEAQ (reference sequence). The CDR3 DNA reads as TGTGCCAGCAGCGCGGACATCTCTATGAACACCGGGGAGCTGTTTTTT. It specifies CASSADISMNTGELFF.

This rearrangement joins TRBV6-5 to TRBJ1-1; D unresolved. V was shortened by 7 bases and J by 2 bases, with 14 bases between the two germline ends. The V gene's germline CDR1 is MNHEY and CDR2 SVGAGI. The CDR3 has 14 amino acids. The CDR3 nucleotides are TGTGCCAGCACCCTTGGGCCCTTAAACACTGAAGCTTTCTTT. As protein: CASTLGPLNTEAFF.

The rearrangement uses TRBV18 and TRBJ1-1; D gene unclear. The CDR3 totals 14 residues. V dropped 2 bases and J dropped 0 bases, with 7 bases sitting between them. The germline gives CDR1 KGHSH, CDR2 LQKENI. CDR3: CASSPGLLNTEAFF. DNA for the CDR3: TGTGCCAGCTCACCAGGGCTTCTGAACACTGAAGCTTTCTTT. The entire variable domain, with the rest obtained from reference TRBV18 and TRBJ1-1, is as follows: NAGVMQNPRHLVRRRGQEARLRCSPMKGHSHVYWYRQLPEEGLKFMVYLQKENIIDESGMPKERFSAEFPKEGPSILRIQQVVRGDSAAYFCASSPGLLNTEAFFGQGTRLTVV.

The rearrangement uses TRBV7-2 and TRBJ1-5; 8 bases are shared with TRBD1. CDR1 is SGHTA, CDR2 FQGNSA, per germline. There are 15 residues in the CDR3. Trimming removed 5 bases from V and 1 base from J; junction bases left unmatched: 4. The CDR3 coding sequence is TGTGCCAGCAGCACCCGGACAGGGAGCAATCAGCCCCAGCATTTT. It codes for CASSTRTGSNQPQHF.